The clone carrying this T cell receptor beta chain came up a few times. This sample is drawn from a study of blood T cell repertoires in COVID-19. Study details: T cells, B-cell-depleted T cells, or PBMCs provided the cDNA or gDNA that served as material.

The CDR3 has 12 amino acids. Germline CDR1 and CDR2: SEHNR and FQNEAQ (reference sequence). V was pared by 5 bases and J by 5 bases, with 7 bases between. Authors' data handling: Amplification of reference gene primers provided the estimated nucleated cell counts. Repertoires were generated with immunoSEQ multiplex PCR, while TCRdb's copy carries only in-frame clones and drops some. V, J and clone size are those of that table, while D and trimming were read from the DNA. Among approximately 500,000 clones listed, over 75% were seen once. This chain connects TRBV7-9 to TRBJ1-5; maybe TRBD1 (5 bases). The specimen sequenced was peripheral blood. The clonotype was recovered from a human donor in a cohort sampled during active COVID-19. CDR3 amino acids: CASSRQHQPQHF. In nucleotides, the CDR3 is TGTGCCAGCAGCCGACAGCATCAGCCCCAGCATTTT.